This TCR beta chain originates from a study of blood T cell repertoires in COVID-19. About the study: COVID-19 samples, acute and convalescent, were from the United States, Italy and Spain.

As processed by the authors: Counts of nucleated cells, estimated from reference gene primer amplification, were obtained. TCRdb keeps only in-frame clones here, not all; method: immunoSEQ multiplex PCR. V and J calls and clone size come straight from that table; D and trimming were deduced from the DNA. The sample has roughly 170,000 clones; less than 85% are singletons. Germline lookup yields CDR1 SGHVS and CDR2 FQNEAQ. V gave up 5 bases and J gave up 1 base, with 14 bases separating them. This CDR3 has 16 amino acids. The rearrangement uses TRBV7-8 and TRBJ2-2, with TRBD1 as a possible D gene (6 bases). This TCR was sampled from a woman aged 55-75 years with COVID-19, enrolled during active disease. Sequenced sample: peripheral blood. CDR3 bases: TGTGCCAGCAGCCTAGACGGGACAATGAACACCGGGGAGCTGTTTTTT. The encoded protein is CASSLDGTMNTGELFF.